Shown below are 19 T cell receptor beta chains from a single sample sequenced in a study of T cells in Graves' hyperthyroidism and ophthalmopathy. TCR beta CDR3 regions were amplified from RNA. HTBI primers were employed in a first-round RT-PCR of the TCR CDR3. MiXCR was run by TCRdb on the multiplex PCR reads, yielding one entry per CDR3 protein. There are around 660,000 distinct CDR3 sequences in the sample; about 45% occur only once, and 6.5% to 9% lies in the top ten. The sequencing input was peripheral blood or thyroid tissue (not recorded which). These receptors all come from an adult man with Graves' disease, either hyperthyroidism or ophthalmopathy (not recorded which).

The table lists this clonotype with a few counts. The rearrangement uses TRBV7-8 and TRBJ1-1; 8 bases align to TRBD1. The CDR3 length is 15 residues. Trimming at V came to 5 bases and at J to 8 bases, leaving 13 bases not matched to a gene. CDR1 and CDR2 from the germline V gene are SGHVS and FQNEAQ. Written as DNA, the CDR3 is TGTGCCAGCAGCAGAAGGGGACAGGCGATAGAAGAAGCTTTCTTT. Encoded protein: CASSRRGQAIEEAFF.

This clonotype was seen once. The rearrangement links TRBV7-9 to TRBJ2-5; 9 bases agree with TRBD2. The CDR3 sequence is 14 residues long. Germline CDR1 SEHNR, CDR2 FQNEAQ (reference sequence). V trimming: 3 bases; J trimming: 5 bases; junction bases outside the gene matches: 4. The CDR3 sequence: CASSFSGRLETQYF. CDR3 DNA sequence: TGTGCCAGCAGCTTTAGCGGGAGATTGGAGACCCAGTACTTC.

V usage is TRBV7-9 and J usage is TRBJ2-2; D is unresolved. V was pared by 0 bases and J by 8 bases, with 7 bases between. Looked up from germline, CDR1 is SEHNR and CDR2 is FQNEAQ (reference sequence). This CDR3 has 13 amino acids. This CDR3 is CASSLAALGELFF. CDR3 DNA sequence: TGTGCCAGCAGCTTAGCAGCCTTAGGGGAGCTGTTTTTT.

The chain carries TRBV7-2 and TRBJ1-1; maybe TRBD1 (6 bases). This CDR3 contains 14 residues. V gave up 5 bases and J gave up 6 bases, with 16 bases separating them. Germline CDR1 is SGHTA and CDR2 is FQGNSA. The CDR3 DNA reads TGTGCCAGCAGCCCCCTACAGGGTGCGGCTGAAGCTTTCTTT. It specifies CASSPLQGAAEAFF. The full variable domain, in which reference TRBV7-2 and TRBJ1-1 provide the parts outside the CDR3, is GAGVSQSPSNKVTEKGKDVELRCDPISGHTALYWYRQSLGQGLEFLIYFQGNSAPDKSGLPSDRFSAERTGGSVSTLTIQRTQQEDSAVYLCASSPLQGAAEAFFGQGTRLTVV.

This clonotype appeared a few times. The rearrangement uses TRBV7-8 and TRBJ1-2; 9 nucleotides match TRBD1. V was pared by 6 bases and J by 7 bases, with 15 bases of the junction left unmatched. The CDR3 extends over 16 amino acids. Germline CDR1 and CDR2: SGHVS and FQNEAQ. The CDR3 coding sequence is TGTGCCAGCAGTTTTCAGCACCCGGGACAGGGTTCTGGCTACACCTTC. Protein product: CASSFQHPGQGSGYTF.

The chain joins TRBV3-1 to TRBJ2-5; no clear D gene. Germline values: CDR1 LGHDT, CDR2 YNNKEL (reference sequence). V lost 4 bases, J lost 2 bases, and 11 bases lay in between. The CDR3 loop spans 14 amino acids. CDR3 nucleotides: TGTGCCAGCAGCCCACCTCCCAGTCAAGAGACCCAGTACTTC. Residues: CASSPPPSQETQYF.

The genes are TRBV7-9 and TRBJ1-2, with a possible D match to TRBD1 (6 bases). The CDR3 consists of 16 residues. With 4 bases removed from V and 7 bases from J, the gap between germline ends came to 22 bases. Germline V gene data show CDR1 as SEHNR and CDR2 as FQNEAQ (reference sequence). The CDR3 region has the DNA TGTGCCAGCAGCTCTAGACAGGACCTACTCACCCGTGGCTACACCTTC. It encodes CASSSRQDLLTRGYTF. The whole variable domain, filled in from reference TRBV7-9 and TRBJ1-2, reads DTGVSQNPRHKITKRGQNVTFRCDPISEHNRLYWYRQTLGQGPEFLTYFQNEAQLEKSRLLSDRFSAERPKGSFSTLEIQRTEQGDSAMYLCASSSRQDLLTRGYTFGSGTRLTVV.

V gene TRBV7-9 combines with J gene TRBJ2-5; D could derive from TRBD1 or TRBD2 (5 bases each). The tail of the sequence fits TRBJ2-7 better, so the J call may be wrong. This CDR3 is built from 13 residues. Germline V gene sequence: CDR1 SEHNR, CDR2 FQNEAQ (reference sequence). CDR3 in DNA: TGTGCCAGCAGCCAAAATCAGGGACGCGAGCAGTACTTC. This codes for CASSQNQGREQYF.

The V and J genes are TRBV7-6 and TRBJ2-5; TRBD1 matches at 8 bases. Looked up from germline, CDR1 is SGHVS and CDR2 is FNYEAQ. This CDR3 comprises 10 residues. V lost 5 bases, J lost 13 bases, and 3 bases stayed unmatched. Here the CDR3 reads CASSPGQVYF. CDR3 DNA: TGTGCCAGCAGCCCGGGACAGGTGTACTTC. The variable domain in full, completed from reference TRBV7-6 and TRBJ2-5, reads GAGVSQSPRYKVTKRGQDVALRCDPISGHVSLYWYRQALGQGPEFLTYFNYEAQQDKSGLPNDRFSAERPEGSISTLTIQRTEQRDSAMYRCASSPGQVYFGPGTRLLVL.

The CDR3: CASSPGQGTFF. DNA of the CDR3: TGTGCCAGCAGCCCGGGACAGGGCACTTTCTTT. This sequence joins TRBV7-3 and TRBJ1-1; the match to TRBD1 covers 9 bases. The germline V gene has CDR1 SGHTA and CDR2 FQGTGA. J gave up 12 bases and V 5 bases, and 4 bases lay outside the gene matches. The CDR3 is made up of 11 amino acids.

This clonotype was detected only a few times. The chain links TRBV20-1 to TRBJ2-7; TRBD1 matches 8 bases. After removal of 4 bases from V and 6 bases from J, the junction contained 5 bases not matched to a gene. The CDR3 contains 12 residues. Germline lookup yields CDR1 DFQATT and CDR2 SNEGSKA (reference sequence). CDR3 sequence reads: CSATRQGIEQYF. The CDR3, as DNA: TGCAGTGCTACCAGACAGGGGATCGAGCAGTACTTC.

The chain has TRBV10-3 and TRBJ2-7, with 9 bases matching TRBD1. This CDR3 is built from 12 residues. Germline loops: CDR1 ENHRY, CDR2 SYGVKD. After removal of 10 bases from V and 3 bases from J, the junction contained 4 bases not matched to a gene. CDR3 DNA: TGTGCCACAGGGACAGGGAGCTACGAGCAGTACTTC. Translated: CATGTGSYEQYF.

The J gene is TRBJ1-5, the V gene TRBV24-1; maybe TRBD1 (6 bases). The CDR3 totals 15 residues. Trimming removed 7 bases from V and 5 bases from J, with 17 bases in between. Per germline, CDR1 KGHDR and CDR2 SFDVKD. This CDR3 reads CATRGAGKMDQPQHF. CDR3 bases: TGTGCCACCAGGGGGGCAGGGAAGATGGATCAGCCCCAGCATTTT.

The genes are TRBV6-5 and TRBJ1-4; D is unclear. The V gene's germline CDR1 is MNHEY and CDR2 SVGAGI. The CDR3 totals 12 residues. V lost 2 bases and J 5 bases, leaving 3 bases between the germline ends. In DNA form, the CDR3 reads TGTGCCAGCAGTTACAACAATGAAAAACTGTTTTTT. This encodes CASSYNNEKLFF.

This clonotype was detected a few times. The V gene is TRBV5-1, the J gene TRBJ1-1, with unresolved D. Trimming left V 4 bases short and J 1 base short, with 11 bases between. This CDR3 comprises 14 residues. The germline CDR1 and CDR2 sequences are SGHRS and YFSETQ. CDR3 residues: CASSPARQNTEAFF. CDR3 coding DNA: TGCGCCAGCAGCCCCGCCAGGCAGAACACTGAAGCTTTCTTT.

This clonotype was counted between two and nine times. The rearrangement links TRBV7-9 to TRBJ1-4, with D possibly TRBD1 on 5 matching bases. The CDR3 runs 16 residues. Germline V lookup: CDR1 SEHNR, CDR2 FQNEAQ (reference sequence). Trimming removed 7 bases from V and 4 bases from J, with 19 bases in between. CDR3 sequence: CASTHRNLADNEKLFF. The CDR3 DNA reads as TGTGCCAGCACCCACAGGAACCTTGCCGATAATGAAAAACTGTTTTTT. Variable domain in full (rest from reference TRBV7-9 and TRBJ1-4): DTGVSQNPRHKITKRGQNVTFRCDPISEHNRLYWYRQTLGQGPEFLTYFQNEAQLEKSRLLSDRFSAERPKGSFSTLEIQRTEQGDSAMYLCASTHRNLADNEKLFFGSGTQLSVL.

The chain couples TRBV27 to TRBJ1-1; TRBD1 aligns across 7 bases. Germline values: CDR1 MNHEY, CDR2 SMNVEV (reference sequence). This CDR3 spans 16 amino acids. Trimming removed 5 bases from V and 2 bases from J; junction bases left unmatched: 11. CDR3 in amino acids: CASSRYPGQTNTEAFF. The CDR3 DNA reads as TGTGCCAGCAGTCGATACCCGGGACAGACAAACACTGAAGCTTTCTTT.

The gene calls are TRBV15 and TRBJ2-3; D gene unclear. The germline V and J ends were trimmed by 1 base and 5 bases, with 7 bases remaining between them. Germline CDR1 LNHNV, CDR2 YYDKDF (reference sequence). The CDR3 consists of 13 residues. The CDR3 sequence: CATSRGEGDTQYF. In DNA form, the CDR3 reads TGTGCCACCAGCAGAGGGGAAGGAGATACGCAGTATTTT. Full variable domain (rest looked up from reference TRBV15 and TRBJ2-3): DAMVIQNPRYQVTQFGKPVTLSCSQTLNHNVMYWYQQKSSQAPKLLFHYYDKDFNNEADTPDNFQSRRPNTSFCFLDIRSPGLGDTAMYLCATSRGEGDTQYFGPGTRLTVL.

The V gene is TRBV12-3 or TRBV12-4, the J gene TRBJ1-1; D is undetermined. The CDR3 spans 15 residues. Deletions cut 2 bases from V and 0 bases from J, with 10 bases between. Here the CDR3 reads CASSLNGVLNTEAFF. In nucleotides, the CDR3 is TGTGCCAGCAGTTTAAATGGGGTATTGAACACTGAAGCTTTCTTT.